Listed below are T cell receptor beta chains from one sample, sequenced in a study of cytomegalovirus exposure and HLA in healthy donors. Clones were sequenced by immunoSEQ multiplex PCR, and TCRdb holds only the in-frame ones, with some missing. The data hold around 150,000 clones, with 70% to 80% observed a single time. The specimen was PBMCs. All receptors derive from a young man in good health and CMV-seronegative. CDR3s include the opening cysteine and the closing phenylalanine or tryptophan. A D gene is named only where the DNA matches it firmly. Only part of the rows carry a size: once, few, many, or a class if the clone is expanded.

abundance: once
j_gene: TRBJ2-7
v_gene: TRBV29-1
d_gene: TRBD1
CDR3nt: TGCAGCGTTGAGGGGACAGGGCCCTACGAGCAGTACTTC
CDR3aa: CSVEGTGPYEQYF

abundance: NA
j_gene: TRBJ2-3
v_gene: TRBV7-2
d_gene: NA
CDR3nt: TGTGCCAGCAGCCGTACCAATACAGGGATCCCAGATACGCAGTATTTT
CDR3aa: CASSRTNTGIPDTQYF

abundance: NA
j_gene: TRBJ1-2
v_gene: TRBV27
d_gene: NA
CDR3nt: TGTGCCAGCAGTTCCTTCCCAACGACAGCCACGAGGGGCTACACCTTC
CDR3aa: CASSSFPTTATRGYTF

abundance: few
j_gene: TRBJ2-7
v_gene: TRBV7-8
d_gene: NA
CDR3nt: TGTGCCAGCAGCTTAGTCAGGGTTGGCTACGAGCAGTACTTC
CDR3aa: CASSLVRVGYEQYF

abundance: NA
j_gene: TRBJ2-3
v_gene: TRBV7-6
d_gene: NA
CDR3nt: TGTGCCAGCAGCAACAGGGAAACAGATACGCAGTATTTT
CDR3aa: CASSNRETDTQYF

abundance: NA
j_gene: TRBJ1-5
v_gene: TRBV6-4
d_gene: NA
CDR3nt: TGTGCCAGCAGGACCGGGAGACTACTCAATCAGCCCCAGCATTTT
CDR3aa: CASRTGRLLNQPQHF

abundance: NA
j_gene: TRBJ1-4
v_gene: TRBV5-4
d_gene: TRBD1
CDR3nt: TGTGCCAGCAGCCCCCGGGGACAGAATGAAAAACTGTTTTTT
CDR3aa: CASSPRGQNEKLFF

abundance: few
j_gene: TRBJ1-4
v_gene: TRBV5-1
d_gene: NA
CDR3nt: TGCGCCAGCAGCTTCGTCGGGGTGACTAATGAAAAACTGTTTTTT
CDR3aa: CASSFVGVTNEKLFF

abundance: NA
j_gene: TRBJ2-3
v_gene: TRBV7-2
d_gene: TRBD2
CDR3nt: TGTGCCAGCAGCTTAGCCGGGGTAGCGGGGGACACAGATACGCAGTATTTT
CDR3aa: CASSLAGVAGDTDTQYF

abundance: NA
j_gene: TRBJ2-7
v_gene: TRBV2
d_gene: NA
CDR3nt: TGTGCCAGCAGTGCATTCGAGCAGTACTTC
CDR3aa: CASSAFEQYF

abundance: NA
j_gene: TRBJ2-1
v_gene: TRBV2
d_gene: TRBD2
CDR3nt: TGTGCCAGCAGTGAGTCTAGCGGGGCCAATGAGCAGTTCTTC
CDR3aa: CASSESSGANEQFF

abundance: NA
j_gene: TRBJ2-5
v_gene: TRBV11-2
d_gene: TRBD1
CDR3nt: TGTGCCAGCAGCTTAGCTACAGGACAGGGAGAGACCCAGTACTTC
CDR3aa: CASSLATGQGETQYF

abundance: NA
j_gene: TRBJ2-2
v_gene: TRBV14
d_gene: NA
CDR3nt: TGTGCCAGCAGCCAAGAGCCGTACTCCGGGGAGCTGTTTTTT
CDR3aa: CASSQEPYSGELFF

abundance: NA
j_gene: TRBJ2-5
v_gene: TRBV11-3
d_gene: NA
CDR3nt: TGTGCCAGCAGCCCGATGGGAACAGGGTATAGAGAGACCCAGTACTTC
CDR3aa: CASSPMGTGYRETQYF

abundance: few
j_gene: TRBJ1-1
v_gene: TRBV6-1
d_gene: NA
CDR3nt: TGTGCCAGCAGTCCAGGGGAGCGGACTGAAGCTTTCTTT
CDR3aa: CASSPGERTEAFF

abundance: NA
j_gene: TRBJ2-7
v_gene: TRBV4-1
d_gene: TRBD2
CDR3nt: TGCGCCAGCAGCCACGTAGCGGGATCCTACGAGCAGTACTTC
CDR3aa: CASSHVAGSYEQYF

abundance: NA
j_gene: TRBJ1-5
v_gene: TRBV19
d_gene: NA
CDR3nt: TGTGCCAGCGACAAACTCGTTAGCAATCAGCCCCAGCATTTT
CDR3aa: CASDKLVSNQPQHF

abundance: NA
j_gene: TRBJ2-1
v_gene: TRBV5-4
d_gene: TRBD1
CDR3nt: TGTGCCAGCAGCCCCCTGGGACAGGGGGAAATGGTGACGTACAATGAGCAGTTCTTC
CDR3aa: CASSPLGQGEMVTYNEQFF

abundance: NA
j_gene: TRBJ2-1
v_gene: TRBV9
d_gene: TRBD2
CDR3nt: TGTGCCAGCAGCGTAGAAAGGGTGTGGGGGGGAGATGAGCAGTTCTTC
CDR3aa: CASSVERVWGGDEQFF

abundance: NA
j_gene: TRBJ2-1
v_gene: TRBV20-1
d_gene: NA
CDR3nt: TGCAGTCTAGACCCCGACAATGAGCAGTTCTTC
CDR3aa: CSLDPDNEQFF

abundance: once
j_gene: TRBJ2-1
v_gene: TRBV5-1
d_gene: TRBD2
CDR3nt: TGCGCCAGCAGCCCGGGGACTAGCGGGGGGGCCATCGGTAATGAGCAGTTCTTC
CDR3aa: CASSPGTSGGAIGNEQFF

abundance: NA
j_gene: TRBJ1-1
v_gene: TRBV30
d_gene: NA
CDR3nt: TGTGCCTGGAACAGGGATTTCCAGAACACTGAAGCTTTCTTT
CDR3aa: CAWNRDFQNTEAFF

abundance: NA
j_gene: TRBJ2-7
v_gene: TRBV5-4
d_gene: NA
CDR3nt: TGTGCCAGCAGCGACCCGGAGGTGTCCGGCTACGAGCAGTACTTC
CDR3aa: CASSDPEVSGYEQYF

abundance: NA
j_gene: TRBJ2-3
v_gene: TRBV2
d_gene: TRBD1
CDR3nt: TGTGCCAGCAGGTTACAGGGGGCGGCAGATACGCAGTATTTT
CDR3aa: CASRLQGAADTQYF

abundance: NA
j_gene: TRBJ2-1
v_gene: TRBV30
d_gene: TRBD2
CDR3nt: TGTGCCTGGAGCTCGGGACTAGCGAGATACAATGAGCAGTTCTTC
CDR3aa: CAWSSGLARYNEQFF

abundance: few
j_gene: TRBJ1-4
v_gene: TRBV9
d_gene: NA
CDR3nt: TGTGCCAGCAGCCCCACAATAAATCAGGGAGGAGAAAAACTGTTTTTT
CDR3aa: CASSPTINQGGEKLFF

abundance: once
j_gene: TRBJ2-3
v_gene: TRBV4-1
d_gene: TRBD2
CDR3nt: TGCGCCAGCAGCGCGACTAGCGGGACCGATACGCAGTATTTT
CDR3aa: CASSATSGTDTQYF

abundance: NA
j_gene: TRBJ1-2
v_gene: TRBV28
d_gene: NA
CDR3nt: TGTGCCAGCAGTTTGGTCAGAGTGGGCGCTTACTATGGCTACACCTTC
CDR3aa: CASSLVRVGAYYGYTF

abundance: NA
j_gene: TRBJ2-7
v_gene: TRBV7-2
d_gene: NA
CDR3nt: TGTGCCAGCAGGGATGGGTGGGGCGGCTACGAGCAGTACTTC
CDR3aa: CASRDGWGGYEQYF

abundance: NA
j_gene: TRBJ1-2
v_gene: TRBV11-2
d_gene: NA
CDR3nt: TGTGCCAGCAGCCCTAGACAGGCCAATGGCTACACCTTC
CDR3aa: CASSPRQANGYTF

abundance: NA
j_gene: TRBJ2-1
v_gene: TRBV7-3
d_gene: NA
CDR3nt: TGTGCCAGCAGCCGGATGGGGGCTAGCGGTTCCCAAGGTGGTGAGCAGTTCTTC
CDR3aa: CASSRMGASGSQGGEQFF

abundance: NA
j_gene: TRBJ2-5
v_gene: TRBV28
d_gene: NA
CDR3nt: TGTGCCAGCGGGTTGACTGGGGAGCAGTACTTC
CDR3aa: CASGLTGEQYF

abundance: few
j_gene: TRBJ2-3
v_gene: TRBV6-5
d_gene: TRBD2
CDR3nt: TGTGCCAGCATGAGACTAGCTGGCGCAGATACGCAGTATTTT
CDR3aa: CASMRLAGADTQYF

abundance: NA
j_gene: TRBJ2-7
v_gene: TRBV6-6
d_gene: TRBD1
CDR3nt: TGTGCCAGCAGTTACTCGAGTACGGGGACAGGTGAGCAGTACTTC
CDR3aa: CASSYSSTGTGEQYF

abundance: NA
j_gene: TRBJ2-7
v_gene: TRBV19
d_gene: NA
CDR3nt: TGTGCCAGTAGTATAACTGGGCTAGGGGGCTACGAGCAGTACTTC
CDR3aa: CASSITGLGGYEQYF

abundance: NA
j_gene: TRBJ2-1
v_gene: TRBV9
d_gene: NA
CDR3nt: TGTGCCAGCAGCACAGGGCTGAGCTCCTACAATGAGCAGTTCTTC
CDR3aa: CASSTGLSSYNEQFF

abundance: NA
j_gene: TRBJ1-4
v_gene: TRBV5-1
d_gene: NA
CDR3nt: TGCGCCAGCATGGAACGAACAGGGAATGAAAAACTGTTTTTT
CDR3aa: CASMERTGNEKLFF

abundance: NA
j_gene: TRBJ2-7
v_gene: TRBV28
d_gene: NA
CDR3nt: TGTGCCAGCAGTTGGGACAACCGGCCCCCCTACGAGCAGTACTTC
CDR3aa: CASSWDNRPPYEQYF

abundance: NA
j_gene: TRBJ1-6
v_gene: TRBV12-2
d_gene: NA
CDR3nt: TGTGCAAGTCGACAGCGGGACAGGCGTATTAGTTCACCCCTCCACTTT
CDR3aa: CASRQRDRRISSPLHF

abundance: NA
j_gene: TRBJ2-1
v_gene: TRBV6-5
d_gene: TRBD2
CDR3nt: TGTGCCAGCAGACAGCTAGCGGGGGGGTACAATGAGCAGTTCTTC
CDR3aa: CASRQLAGGYNEQFF

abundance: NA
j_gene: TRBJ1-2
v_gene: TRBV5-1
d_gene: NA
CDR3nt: TGCGCCAGCAGCTTTGAGGCAGCAACCCTCTATGGCTACACCTTC
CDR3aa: CASSFEAATLYGYTF

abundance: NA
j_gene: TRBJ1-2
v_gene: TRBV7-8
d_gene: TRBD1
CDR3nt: TGTGCCAGCAGCTACGGACAGGGAAGACAATATGGCTACACCTTC
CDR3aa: CASSYGQGRQYGYTF

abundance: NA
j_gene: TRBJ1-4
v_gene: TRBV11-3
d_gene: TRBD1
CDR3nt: TGTGCCAGCAGCAAGGACAGGGCAACTAATGAAAAACTGTTTTTT
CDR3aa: CASSKDRATNEKLFF

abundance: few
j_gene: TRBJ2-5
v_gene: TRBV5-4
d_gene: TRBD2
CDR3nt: TGTGCCAGCAGCTTAGTAGCGGGCCCCCAAGAGACCCAGTACTTC
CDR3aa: CASSLVAGPQETQYF

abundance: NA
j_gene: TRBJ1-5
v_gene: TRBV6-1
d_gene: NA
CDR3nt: TGTGCCAGCAGTGGTACAGGGTCGAGCATGGGCAATCAGCCCCAGCATTTT
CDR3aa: CASSGTGSSMGNQPQHF

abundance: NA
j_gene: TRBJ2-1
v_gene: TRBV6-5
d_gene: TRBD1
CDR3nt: TGTGCCAGCAGAGACGGGACAGGGGTCAATGAGCAGTTCTTC
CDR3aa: CASRDGTGVNEQFF

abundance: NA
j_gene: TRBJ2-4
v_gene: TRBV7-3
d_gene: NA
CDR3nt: TGTGCCAGCAGCTTAGAACTGGTAGCCAAAAACATTCAGTACTTC
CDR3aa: CASSLELVAKNIQYF

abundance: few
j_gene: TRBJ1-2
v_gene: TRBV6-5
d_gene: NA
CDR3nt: TGTGCCAGCAGTTACGCAGGCAGGGGCTATGGCTACACCTTC
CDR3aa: CASSYAGRGYGYTF

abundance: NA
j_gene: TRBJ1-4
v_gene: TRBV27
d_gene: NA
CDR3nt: TGTGCCAGCAGTTTAAGTTACGGTACTAATGAAAAACTGTTTTTT
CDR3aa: CASSLSYGTNEKLFF

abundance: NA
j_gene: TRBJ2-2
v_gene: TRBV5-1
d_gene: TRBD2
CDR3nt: TGCGCCAGCAGCTTGTCCCCTACTAGCGGCGGGGAGCTGTTTTTT
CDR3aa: CASSLSPTSGGELFF

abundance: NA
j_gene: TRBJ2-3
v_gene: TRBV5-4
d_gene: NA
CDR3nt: TGTGCCAGCAGCTTGTTAAACCCAGCAGATACGCAGTATTTT
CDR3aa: CASSLLNPADTQYF

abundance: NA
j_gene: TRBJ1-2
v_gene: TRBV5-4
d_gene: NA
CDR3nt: TGTGCCAGCAGCGGAGGTACGGGACTATATGGCTACACCTTC
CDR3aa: CASSGGTGLYGYTF

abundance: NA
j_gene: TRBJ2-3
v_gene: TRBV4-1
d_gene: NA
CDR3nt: TGCGCCAGCAGCCAAGATTACCCGCCCTCGACAGGCTTTTCTAGCACAGATACGCAGTATTTT
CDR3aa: CASSQDYPPSTGFSSTDTQYF

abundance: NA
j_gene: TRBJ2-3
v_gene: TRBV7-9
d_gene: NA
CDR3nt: TGTGCCAGCAGCGCAACAGGGAAGAGCACAGATACGCAGTATTTT
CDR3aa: CASSATGKSTDTQYF